One sample yielded the 19 T cell receptor beta chains listed below, sequenced in a study of cytomegalovirus exposure and HLA in healthy donors. With 60 Vbeta and 13 Jbeta primers, the PCR was carried out. Method: immunoSEQ multiplex PCR; TCRdb's copy keeps in-frame clones and lacks some. The table has roughly 160,000 clones, 75% seen once. Material: PBMCs. The receptors shown here come from a female donor in good health and CMV-seronegative.

V and J are TRBV13 and TRBJ2-5, with 14 bases identical to TRBD2. There are 18 residues in the CDR3. Trimming cost V 0 bases and J 4 bases; bases outside gene matches: 7. Germline CDR1 PRHDT, CDR2 FYEKMQ (reference sequence). The CDR3 nucleotides are TGTGCCAGCAGCTTAGGCCCCTTCGGGACTAGCGGGAGAGAGACCCAGTACTTC. Translating gives CASSLGPFGTSGRETQYF. Full variable domain (rest looked up from reference TRBV13 and TRBJ2-5): AAGVIQSPRHLIKEKRETATLKCYPIPRHDTVYWYQQGPGQDPQFLISFYEKMQSDKGSIPDRFSAQQFSDYHSELNMSSLELGDSALYFCASSLGPFGTSGRETQYFGPGTRLLVL.

This clone was picked up a small number of times. The chain has TRBV28 and TRBJ1-2; 7 bases fit TRBD1. CDR1 is MDHEN and CDR2 is SYDVKM in the germline V gene. This CDR3 spans 15 amino acids. V shed 4 bases, J shed 2 bases, and the junction held 7 bases outside the gene matches. CDR3 DNA: TGTGCCAGCAGTTCCCCGGGACAGAGAAACTATGGCTACACCTTC. Encoded protein: CASSSPGQRNYGYTF.

This chain joins TRBV7-8 and TRBJ2-3; 10 nucleotides agree with TRBD2. The CDR3 covers 16 residues. Per the germline V gene, CDR1 is SGHVS and CDR2 is FQNEAQ. The ends lost 4 bases at V and 2 bases at J; junction bases unmatched: 6. Here the CDR3 DNA reads TGTGCCAGCAGCTGGATAGCGGGGGGTGTCACAGATACGCAGTATTTT. Its protein product is CASSWIAGGVTDTQYF.

The chain uses TRBV28 and TRBJ2-2, with a tentative D call TRBD1 (6 bases). The CDR3 totals 14 residues. V lost 5 bases to trimming and J lost 4 bases, with 11 bases between them. The germline gives CDR1 MDHEN, CDR2 SYDVKM. Here the CDR3 DNA reads TGTGCCAGCAGTCCCACAGGGCCCACCGGGGAGCTGTTTTTT. This sequence encodes CASSPTGPTGELFF.

The rearrangement links TRBV6-1 to TRBJ2-3; a possible D gene is TRBD2 (5 bases). The ends were cut back, 3 bases at V and 2 bases at J, with 12 bases in the middle. The CDR3 spans 15 residues. The germline V gene has CDR1 MNHNS and CDR2 SASEGT. DNA for the CDR3: TGTGCCAGCAGTGAGAGGGAGCGCCCCACAGATACGCAGTATTTT. This sequence encodes CASSERERPTDTQYF.

This chain's CDR3 is CASSLGGRETQYF. CDR3 bases: TGTGCCAGCAGTCTAGGGGGCCGAGAGACCCAGTACTTC. V usage is TRBV25-1 and J usage is TRBJ2-5; TRBD1 matches 7 bases. CDR3 length equals 13 residues. J gave up 4 bases and V 5 bases, and 4 bases lay outside the gene matches. Germline CDR1 MGHDK, CDR2 SYGVNS.

CDR3 in amino acids: CASSLDRELNEQYF. The CDR3 DNA reads as TGTGCCAGCAGCCTGGACAGGGAACTTAACGAGCAGTACTTC. The chain combines TRBV7-9 with TRBJ2-7; 8 bases line up with TRBD1. This CDR3 contains 14 residues. The V segment lost 5 bases and the J segment 5 bases; nucleotides outside the gene matches: 8. CDR1 SEHNR and CDR2 FQNEAQ come from the germline V gene (reference sequence).

V and J are TRBV5-1 and TRBJ2-2, with D maybe TRBD1 (6 bases). Trimming stripped 0 bases from V and 5 bases from J, with 14 bases between. CDR3 size: 16 residues. Per the germline V gene, CDR1 is SGHRS and CDR2 is YFSETQ. The CDR3 loop reads CASSLDATGGTGELFF. CDR3 DNA: TGCGCCAGCAGCTTGGATGCGACAGGCGGGACCGGGGAGCTGTTTTTT.

The chain recombines TRBV4-3 with TRBJ2-2, with 9 bases matching TRBD1. The CDR3 is 20 amino acids. Germline-derived CDR1 and CDR2 are LGHNA and YSLEER. The V segment lost 0 bases and the J segment 6 bases; nucleotides outside the gene matches: 17. The CDR3 DNA reads TGCGCCAGCAGCCAAGATGAAGGGGGACAGGGTGCATGGGCCCCCGGGGAGCTGTTTTTT. This gives the protein CASSQDEGGQGAWAPGELFF.

V and J are TRBV19 and TRBJ2-1; D perhaps matches TRBD2 (5 bases). Germline V gene sequence: CDR1 LNHDA, CDR2 SQIVND (reference sequence). Trimming cost V 4 bases and J 6 bases, with 19 bases left between them. The CDR3 runs to 16 residues. The CDR3 bases are TGTGCCAGTAGTACCTCCGAGGGTCTAGCACGCAATGAGCAGTTCTTC. Protein: CASSTSEGLARNEQFF.

V and J are TRBV7-9 and TRBJ1-4; D not resolved. CDR1 is SEHNR and CDR2 is FQNEAQ in the germline V gene (reference sequence). The CDR3 totals 13 residues. Trimming left V 7 bases short and J 2 bases short, with 8 bases between. The CDR3 DNA follows: TGTGCCAGCACCTGGAGTACTAATGAAAAACTGTTTTTT. Translating it yields CASTWSTNEKLFF.

The rearrangement uses TRBV6-6 and TRBJ2-3, with D perhaps matching TRBD1 (5 bases). CDR3 length: 13 residues. The V and J ends lost 4 bases and 3 bases respectively, with 8 bases between them. Germline lookup yields CDR1 MNHNY and CDR2 SVGAGI (reference sequence). The CDR3 DNA follows: TGTGCCAGCAGTTTCAGGGAAACAGATACGCAGTATTTT. As protein: CASSFRETDTQYF.

The chain links TRBV7-9 to TRBJ2-1; D might be TRBD1 (6 bases). Germline V gene sequence: CDR1 SEHNR, CDR2 FQNEAQ (reference sequence). The CDR3 contains 15 residues. V lost 7 bases to trimming and J lost 7 bases, with 20 bases between them. In nucleotides, the CDR3 is TGTGCCAGCACTTCGGGGCAGGGGCTAGAGAATGAGCAGTTCTTC. The encoded protein is CASTSGQGLENEQFF. The variable domain in full, with the rest retrieved from reference TRBV7-9 and TRBJ2-1, is DTGVSQNPRHKITKRGQNVTFRCDPISEHNRLYWYRQTLGQGPEFLTYFQNEAQLEKSRLLSDRFSAERPKGSFSTLEIQRTEQGDSAMYLCASTSGQGLENEQFFGPGTRLTVL.

The genes are TRBV30 and TRBJ2-1, with D unclear. Trimming pared 0 bases from V and 5 bases from J, leaving 14 bases between. This CDR3 has 15 residues. Germline CDR1 reads GTSNPN; CDR2 reads SVGIG (reference sequence). CDR3 DNA sequence: TGTGCCTGGAGTGTAACTGGTATTCTAAACAATGAGCAGTTCTTC. It encodes CAWSVTGILNNEQFF.

This chain links TRBV6-5 with TRBJ1-2; D unresolved. Germline V gene lookup returns CDR1 MNHEY and CDR2 SVGAGI. The CDR3 has 14 residues. The V end was cut by 4 bases, the J end by 3 bases, with 12 bases between. As DNA, the CDR3 is TGTGCCAGCAGTTTAAGGGAGTCCGACTATGGCTACACCTTC. Its translation: CASSLRESDYGYTF.

V and J are TRBV9 and TRBJ2-7; TRBD2 agrees at 7 bases. Germline V lookup: CDR1 SGDLS, CDR2 YYNGEE. The CDR3 covers 16 residues. V gave up 4 bases and J gave up 0 bases; unmatched junction bases: 10. The CDR3 spells CASSPSIGGSSYEQYF. DNA of the CDR3: TGTGCCAGCAGCCCTTCGATCGGGGGGAGCTCCTACGAGCAGTACTTC.

The chain is built from TRBV7-6 and TRBJ2-3; a weak D match, TRBD2 (5 bases). The CDR3 length is 14 residues. Deletions cut 3 bases from V and 5 bases from J, with 12 bases between. In germline, CDR1 is SGHVS, CDR2 FNYEAQ. CDR3 protein: CASSLAGLQDTQYF. The CDR3 DNA is TGTGCCAGCAGCTTGGCGGGTCTACAAGATACGCAGTATTTT.

The V and J genes are TRBV5-1 and TRBJ1-1, with unresolved D. The CDR3 length is 15 residues. CDR1 SGHRS and CDR2 YFSETQ come from the germline V gene. V lost 1 base and J 0 bases, leaving 10 bases between the germline ends. CDR3 amino acids: CASSLSVLMNTEAFF. Written as DNA, the CDR3 is TGCGCCAGCAGCTTGTCGGTACTCATGAACACTGAAGCTTTCTTT. Supplemented by reference TRBV5-1 and TRBJ1-1, the full variable domain reads KAGVTQTPRYLIKTRGQQVTLSCSPISGHRSVSWYQQTPGQGLQFLFEYFSETQRNKGNFPGRFSGRQFSNSRSEMNVSTLELGDSALYLCASSLSVLMNTEAFFGQGTRLTVV.

The chain carries TRBV5-6 and TRBJ1-1; tentative D call: TRBD1 (6 bases). Germline V gene data show CDR1 as SGHDT and CDR2 as YYEEEE. Trimming left V 2 bases short and J 4 bases short, with 9 bases between. The CDR3 totals 13 residues. CDR3 sequence: CASSFTGLTEAFF. CDR3 sequence (DNA): TGTGCCAGCAGCTTTACAGGGCTCACTGAAGCTTTCTTT.